Listed below are T cell receptor beta chains from one sample, sequenced in a study of technical replicates of blood from a handful of donors. Generated by immunoSEQ multiplex PCR, the TCRdb table keeps only in-frame clones and is missing some. Here the sample spans 70,000 or so clones, roughly 89% being singletons. Sequencing was performed on T cells isolated from PBMCs. The source is a human donor in good health. Some clones in this sample may be carry-over from other donors' samples. Both conserved end residues are part of each CDR3. D genes are given only for firm matches. Size is omitted from some rows. Given values are once, few, many or a class for expanded clones.

CASSLTGGHMNTEAFF | TGTGCCAGCAGCTTAACCGGGGGGCATATGAACACTGAAGCTTTCTTT | NA | TRBJ1-1 | NA | TRBV7-6
CATSNGGQAGEKLFF | TGTGCCACCAGTAACGGGGGGCAGGCCGGCGAAAAACTGTTTTTT | NA | TRBJ1-4 | NA | TRBV15
CASSSTGSLSYEQYF | TGTGCCAGCAGCTCAACAGGGAGCCTCTCCTACGAGCAGTACTTC | NA | TRBJ2-7 | NA | TRBV7-8
CASSGTSQETQYF | TGTGCCAGCAGCGGTACTTCCCAAGAGACCCAGTACTTC | NA | TRBJ2-5 | NA | TRBV7-6
CASSLRSYNEQFF | TGTGCCAGCAGCTTGCGCTCCTACAATGAGCAGTTCTTC | NA | TRBJ2-1 | once | TRBV7-8
CASSYGQGGETQYF | TGTGCCAGCAGTTATGGACAGGGTGGCGAGACCCAGTACTTC | TRBD1 | TRBJ2-5 | NA | TRBV6-5
CASSAGTSGGLNTGELFF | TGTGCCAGCAGCGCAGGGACTAGCGGGGGGCTAAACACCGGGGAGCTGTTTTTT | TRBD2 | TRBJ2-2 | NA | TRBV9
CASSTNRFAGLQETQYF | TGTGCCAGTAGCACCAACCGGTTTGCGGGCCTCCAAGAGACCCAGTACTTC | NA | TRBJ2-5 | NA | TRBV19
CASSLGGKTYNEQFF | TGTGCCAGCAGTTTAGGTGGTAAAACTTACAATGAGCAGTTCTTC | NA | TRBJ2-1 | NA | TRBV27
CAIRAPGGSGGHRSYEQYF | TGTGCCATCAGAGCTCCTGGCGGTAGCGGGGGCCACCGCTCCTACGAGCAGTACTTC | TRBD2 | TRBJ2-7 | once | TRBV10-3
CASSNPGGVIGETQYF | TGTGCCAGCAGCAATCCAGGGGGCGTTATCGGAGAGACCCAGTACTTC | TRBD1 | TRBJ2-5 | NA | TRBV7-8
CSVEFLIAGGLGSTDTQYF | TGCAGCGTTGAATTCTTGATAGCGGGAGGGCTGGGAAGCACAGATACGCAGTATTTT | TRBD2 | TRBJ2-3 | NA | TRBV29-1
CASSTGTSGHNEQFF | TGTGCCAGTAGTACGGGGACTAGCGGGCACAATGAGCAGTTCTTC | TRBD2 | TRBJ2-1 | NA | TRBV19
CASSLSWTEGPDTQYF | TGTGCCAGCAGTTTAAGCTGGACAGAGGGTCCAGATACGCAGTATTTT | NA | TRBJ2-3 | NA | TRBV28
CASSKDTYEQYF | TGTGCCAGCAGCAAGGACACCTACGAGCAGTACTTC | NA | TRBJ2-7 | few | TRBV11-2
CASSLAGLAGGYQETQYF | TGTGCCAGCAGCTTGGCCGGACTAGCGGGGGGGTACCAAGAGACCCAGTACTTC | TRBD2 | TRBJ2-5 | NA | TRBV5-5
CASSRGNTEAFF | TGCGCCAGCAGTAGGGGGAACACTGAAGCTTTCTTT | NA | TRBJ1-1 | NA | TRBV10-2
CATSSANTGFGELFF | TGTGCCACCAGCAGCGCCAATACAGGGTTCGGGGAGCTGTTTTTT | NA | TRBJ2-2 | NA | TRBV15
CASSLGTRSSGNTIYF | TGTGCCAGCAGCTTAGGGACACGCAGCTCTGGAAACACCATATATTTT | NA | TRBJ1-3 | NA | TRBV7-9
CASNGGAGGYEQYF | TGTGCCAGCAATGGGGGGGCGGGAGGCTACGAGCAGTACTTC | TRBD2 | TRBJ2-7 | NA | TRBV28
CASSPDTGGPTEAFF | TGTGCCAGCTCACCAGATACAGGGGGGCCCACTGAAGCTTTCTTT | TRBD1 | TRBJ1-1 | NA | TRBV18
CASSSLTSGGVGELFF | TGTGCCAGCAGCTCGCTGACTAGCGGGGGGGTCGGGGAGCTGTTTTTT | TRBD2 | TRBJ2-2 | NA | TRBV7-3
CSGGTSEGEQYF | TGCAGCGGAGGGACTAGCGAGGGCGAGCAGTACTTC | TRBD2 | TRBJ2-7 | NA | TRBV29-1
CASSVLTGGGMWNTEAFF | TGTGCCAGCAGTGTACTCACAGGGGGCGGAATGTGGAACACTGAAGCTTTCTTT | TRBD1 | TRBJ1-1 | few | TRBV28
CASSSRQNYEQYF | TGTGCCAGCAGCTCTAGACAGAACTACGAGCAGTACTTC | NA | TRBJ2-7 | once | TRBV9
CSVNLSGFRGYTF | TGCAGCGTTAACTTATCGGGGTTCAGGGGCTACACCTTC | NA | TRBJ1-2 | few | TRBV29-1
CASSTRTGELFF | TGCGCCAGCAGTACCCGGACCGGGGAGCTGTTTTTT | NA | TRBJ2-2 | NA | TRBV10-1
CASSERKGGELDTQYF | TGTGCCAGCAGCGAGAGGAAAGGGGGCGAGTTAGATACGCAGTATTTT | TRBD1 | TRBJ2-3 | NA | TRBV7-6
CASSSGQNYEQYF | TGTGCCAGCAGCTCCGGACAGAACTACGAGCAGTACTTC | NA | TRBJ2-7 | NA | TRBV28